This record looks at one T cell receptor (gamma chain) sequence and its context. What it recognizes is unknown. This sample was included in a study of intestinal T cells in coeliac disease. Regarding the study as a whole: Leave-one-out accuracy for TRG clustering was reportedly approximately 85%, training over 91%. PCR duplicates were indistinguishable from repeated CDR3 amino acid sequences. Coeliac and control groups differed significantly in age. Some TCR sequences were likely missing due to degraded FFPE-derived DNA.

Trimming at V came to 2 bases and at J to 7 bases, leaving 11 bases not matched to a gene. The CDR3 has 14 amino acids. Germline V gives CDR1 GITISATS, CDR2 ISYDGTV (reference sequence). The TRG library came from about 0.2 ug of biopsy DNA amplified with LymphoTrack primers. TCRdb re-processed the multiplex PCR reads via CATT. Of hundreds of gamma-chain clones in the sample, around 45% are singletons; the top ten hold 25%. Each case's genomic DNA was extracted from ten approximately 5.5-µm formalin-fixed paraffin-embedded scrolls. This TCR was sampled from a human donor with celiac disease. The gene calls are TRGV9 and TRGJ1 or TRGJ2. The sample consisted of a duodenal biopsy. In DNA, the CDR3 is TGTGCCTTGTGGGAGGCCGATGAATTATATAAGAAACTCTTT. Translated: CALWEADELYKKLF.